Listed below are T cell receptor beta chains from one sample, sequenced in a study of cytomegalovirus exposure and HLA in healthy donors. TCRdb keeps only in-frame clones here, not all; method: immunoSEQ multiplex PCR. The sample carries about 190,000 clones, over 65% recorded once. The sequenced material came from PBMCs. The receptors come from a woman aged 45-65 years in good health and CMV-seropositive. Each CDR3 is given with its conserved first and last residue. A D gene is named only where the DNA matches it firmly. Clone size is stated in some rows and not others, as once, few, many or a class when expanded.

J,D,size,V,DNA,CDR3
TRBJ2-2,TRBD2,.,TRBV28,TGTGCCAGCAGACCTAGCGGGGGCCGCAACACCGGGGAGCTGTTTTTT,CASRPSGGRNTGELFF
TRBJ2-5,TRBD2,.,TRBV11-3,TGTGCCAGCAGCTTAGGTTCCGGACTAGAAGAGACCCAGTACTTC,CASSLGSGLEETQYF
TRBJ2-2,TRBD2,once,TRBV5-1,TGCGCCAGCAGAGCGGGGGGGGCTTACACCGGGGAGCTGTTTTTT,CASRAGGAYTGELFF
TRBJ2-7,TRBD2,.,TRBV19,TGTGCCAGTAGTAGAACTAGCGGGGGGGCCTACGAGCAGTACTTC,CASSRTSGGAYEQYF
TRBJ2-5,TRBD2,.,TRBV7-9,TGTGCCAGCAGCTTATGGATAGCGGGGGGTGGAGAGACCCAGTACTTC,CASSLWIAGGGETQYF
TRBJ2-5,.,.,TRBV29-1,TGCAGCGTTGGACAGGCGCTGAAGACCCAGTACTTC,CSVGQALKTQYF
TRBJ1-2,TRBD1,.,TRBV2,TGTGCCAGCAGGGACAGGGGGGACTATGGCTACACCTTC,CASRDRGDYGYTF
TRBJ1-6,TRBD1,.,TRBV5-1,TGCGCCAGCAGCTTGACCTATACACAGGGGGTGGATTCACCCCTCCACTTT,CASSLTYTQGVDSPLHF
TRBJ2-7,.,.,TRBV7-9,TGTGCCAGCAGCTTTACAGGGAGCTCCAACGAGCAGTACTTC,CASSFTGSSNEQYF
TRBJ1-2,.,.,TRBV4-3,TGCGCCAGCAGCCACCGGGAGGGGGACTATGGCTACACCTTC,CASSHREGDYGYTF
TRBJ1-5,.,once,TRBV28,TGTGCCAGCAGTCCCCGGTCGGGGAGCAATCAGCCCCAGCATTTT,CASSPRSGSNQPQHF